This TCR beta chain emerged from a study of CD8 T cells in ankylosing spondylitis listed by TCRdb under 2017. Context from the whole study: T cell receptor beta repertoires were profiled in healthy donors and ankylosing spondylitis patients so that disease-linked TCR variants could be found. Samples of peripheral blood were taken, and for ankylosing spondylitis patients, synovial fluid was collected as well. The full study cohort was made up of 25 to 30 ankylosing spondylitis patients and 108 healthy donors. Study-wide findings and limitations: The disease-linked clones had a CD8+ phenotype and were found at relatively low frequencies in peripheral blood. The disease-linked clones were reported as significantly enriched in matched synovial fluid samples from ankylosing spondylitis patients. Some motif variants were previously reported in synovial fluid and blood of reactive arthritis patients, suggesting common disease-initiation mechanisms. Blood from ankylosing spondylitis patients appeared to be characterized by a TCR beta motif made up of fewer than ten highly homologous amino acid variants.

From cysteine to phenylalanine, the CDR3 is 16 amino acids long. The kept DNA is CDR3 alone, 48 bases in frame from the first base. The V end gives up 6 bases and the J end 3 bases, leaving 10 bases in the junction not matched to a gene. About this clonotype itself: The antigen this receptor binds is unknown. No base qualities exist here, and no much larger clone lies one base off it.

Sequencing relied on an Illumina HiSeq 2500. Quantitative 5'-RACE with molecular barcodes was the method used to prepare the TCR beta libraries. From the authors' description of their analysis: A new computational method, built on a probabilistic model of VDJ rearrangement, was used to identify disease-linked TCR variants. In-frame beta chains were kept once TCRdb had trimmed the public reads at Q25 with fastp and called clones with MiXCR. Every distinct CDR3 protein forms one entry, paired with its most common genes and DNA. The V and J calls were determined by TCRdb, not by the authors. The sample has 650,000 to 800,000 distinct CDR3 sequences on record, 19% of them singletons. The top ten clonotypes cover under 20% of the sample.

This sequence was found in a male donor with ankylosing spondylitis. Recombination linked TRBV12-3 or TRBV12-4 to TRBJ1-1; 10 central nucleotides agree with TRBD1. What was sequenced was blood, either unsorted or a sorted T cell fraction (not recorded which). The CDR3 reads CASRTRQGAIYTEAFF. The nucleotides are TGTGCCAGCAGGACTCGACAGGGGGCGATTTACACTGAAGCTTTCTTT.